This TCR beta chain was identified during a study of shared clonotypes between healthy human individuals. Sequencing was performed with immunoSEQ multiplex PCR; in TCRdb, only in-frame clones are kept and a portion is missing. The sample lists more than 1,200,000 clones, roughly 98.5% occurring once. The CDR3 sequence is 14 residues long. CDR1 is MDHEN and CDR2 is SYDVKM in the germline V gene. V lost 3 bases, J lost 7 bases, and 15 bases lay in between. The receptor was derived from a man aged 25-45 years in good health. V is TRBV28 and J is TRBJ1-2; the D is unclear. The sequencing input was naive CD4+ T cells sorted from blood. Stated subset: CD45RA+ positively selected. The CDR3 nucleotides read TGTGCCAGCAGTTTCGACATCCCATCGGGTGGCTACACCTTC. This translates into CASSFDIPSGGYTF.